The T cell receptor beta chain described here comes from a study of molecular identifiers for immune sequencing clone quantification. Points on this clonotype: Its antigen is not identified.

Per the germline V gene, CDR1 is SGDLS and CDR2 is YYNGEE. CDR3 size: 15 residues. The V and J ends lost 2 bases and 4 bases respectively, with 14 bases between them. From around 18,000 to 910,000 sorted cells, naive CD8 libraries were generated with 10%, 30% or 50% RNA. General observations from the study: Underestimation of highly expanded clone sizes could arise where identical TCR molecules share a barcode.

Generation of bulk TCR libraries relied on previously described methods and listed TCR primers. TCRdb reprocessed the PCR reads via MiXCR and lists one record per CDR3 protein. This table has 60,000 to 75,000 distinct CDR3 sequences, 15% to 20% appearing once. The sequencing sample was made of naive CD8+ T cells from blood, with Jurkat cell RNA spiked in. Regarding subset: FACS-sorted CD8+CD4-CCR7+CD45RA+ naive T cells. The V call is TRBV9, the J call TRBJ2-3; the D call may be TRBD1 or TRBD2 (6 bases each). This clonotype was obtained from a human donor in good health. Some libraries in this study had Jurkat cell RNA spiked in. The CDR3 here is CASSVEGGDADTQYF. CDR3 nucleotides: TGTGCCAGCAGCGTTGAGGGGGGAGACGCAGATACGCAGTATTTT.